This T cell receptor (beta chain) was sequenced in a study of blood T cell repertoires in COVID-19. Study processing details: The assay estimated nucleated cells by amplifying reference gene primers. Generated by immunoSEQ multiplex PCR, the TCRdb table keeps only in-frame clones and is missing some. That table gives V, J and clone size, and the DNA gave D and trimming. In the table there are 150,000 or so clones, approximately 80% of which are singletons. Germline V gene lookup returns CDR1 LNHDA and CDR2 SQIVND (reference sequence). The CDR3 spans 13 residues. J lost 5 bases, V lost 9 bases, and 8 bases had no gene match.

Sequencing input: peripheral blood. The clonotype originates from a human donor in a cohort sampled during active COVID-19. The V gene is TRBV19, the J gene TRBJ2-7, with 9 bases lining up with TRBD1. CDR3 residues: CASGTGNSDEQYF. The DNA of the CDR3 is TGTGCCAGCGGGACAGGGAATTCCGACGAGCAGTACTTC.